A single sample gave rise to the 12 T cell receptor beta chains below, sequenced in a study of OX40 agonist ivuxolimab in advanced cancers. Profiled with immunoSEQ multiplex PCR; TCRdb holds only in-frame clones, not every one. The table lists 65,000 to 95,000 clones, around 86% of them singletons. This specimen consisted of CD4+ or CD8+ T cells sorted from blood, obtained in a trial of the OX40 agonist ivuxolimab. These receptors were taken from an adult with an advanced solid tumor such as melanoma, head and neck, liver or kidney cancer.

In DNA form, the CDR3 reads TGTGCCAGCAGCGGGACAGGGGGCTACACTGAAGCTTTCTTT. Translation: CASSGTGGYTEAFF. The chain couples TRBV9 to TRBJ1-1; TRBD1 aligns across 11 bases. Germline CDR1 is SGDLS and CDR2 is YYNGEE. The CDR3 contains 14 residues. V was clipped by 3 bases and J by 3 bases; unmatched bases: 1.

This clone was seen once. This sequence joins TRBV5-1 and TRBJ2-7; 7 nucleotides line up with TRBD2. The CDR3 is 16 amino acids. The germline V gene encodes CDR1 SGHRS and CDR2 YFSETQ. V was pared by 4 bases and J by 1 base, with 11 bases of the junction left unmatched. The DNA of the CDR3 is TGCGCCAGCAGCCGCCGGGGGGAACAACTATCCTACGAGCAGTACTTC. Its translation is CASSRRGEQLSYEQYF.

The chain employs TRBV2 and TRBJ1-4; D gene unclear. CDR3 size: 14 residues. CDR1 and CDR2 from the germline V gene are SNHLY and FYNNEI. V was cut by 2 bases and J by 7 bases, with 11 bases left in between. The CDR3 loop reads CASSEMSDSEKLFF. The CDR3 nucleotides are TGTGCCAGCAGTGAAATGTCCGATAGTGAAAAACTGTTTTTT. The complete variable domain, with remaining parts taken from reference TRBV2 and TRBJ1-4, reads EPEVTQTPSHQVTQMGQEVILRCVPISNHLYFYWYRQILGQKVEFLVSFYNNEISEKSEIFDDQFSVERPDGSNFTLKIRSTKLEDSAMYFCASSEMSDSEKLFFGSGTQLSVL.

The genes are TRBV11-1 and TRBJ1-1; no firm D call. The CDR3 is 13 amino acids. The germline gives CDR1 SGHAT, CDR2 FQDESV (reference sequence). Deletions cut 6 bases from V and 2 bases from J, with 10 bases between. The CDR3 reads CASSPGPNTEAFF. CDR3 in DNA: TGTGCCAGCAGTCCCGGTCCAAACACTGAAGCTTTCTTT.

The chain is built from TRBV5-4 and TRBJ1-3; D is uncertain. The germline V and J ends were trimmed by 2 bases and 4 bases, with 7 bases remaining between them. CDR1 SGHNT and CDR2 YYREEE come from the germline V gene (reference sequence). CDR3 size: 13 residues. The CDR3 nucleotides are TGTGCCAGCAGCTTCCAGACAGGAAACACCATATATTTT. Translated: CASSFQTGNTIYF. The full variable domain, its missing parts supplied by reference TRBV5-4 and TRBJ1-3, is ETGVTQSPTHLIKTRGQQVTLRCSSQSGHNTVSWYQQALGQGPQFIFQYYREEENGRGNFPPRFSGLQFPNYSSELNVNALELDDSALYLCASSFQTGNTIYFGEGSWLTVV.

Remarks on this clone: At one of its ends the junction is not consistent with the germline gene, which may arise from a read error. The genes are TRBV28 and TRBJ2-2; 9 bases fit TRBD2. This CDR3 has 15 amino acids. Germline V gene sequence: CDR1 MDHEN, CDR2 SYDVKM. This CDR3 reads CASSLAGSNTRELFF. For the CDR3, the DNA is TGTGCCAGCAGTCTAGCGGGATCGAACACCAGGGAGCTGTTTTTT.

V and J are TRBV6-6 and TRBJ1-2, with TRBD1 matching over 7 bases. This CDR3 contains 14 residues. CDR1 MNHNY and CDR2 SVGAGI come from the germline V gene (reference sequence). J gave up 3 bases and V 5 bases, and 6 bases lay outside the gene matches. The CDR3 spells CASSTTGVYYGYTF. As DNA, the CDR3 is TGTGCCAGCAGTACCACAGGGGTTTACTATGGCTACACCTTC.

The chain employs TRBV7-6 and TRBJ1-5; D may be TRBD1 (6 bases). CDR3 length: 17 residues. Germline values: CDR1 SGHVS, CDR2 FNYEAQ. V lost 1 base and J 6 bases, leaving 19 bases between the germline ends. The CDR3 is CASSLGVGGGPFQPQHF. DNA of the CDR3: TGTGCCAGCAGCTTAGGAGTTGGTGGGGGGCCTTTTCAGCCCCAGCATTTT.

The rearrangement uses TRBV9 and TRBJ2-5; either TRBD1 or TRBD2 may fit D (5 bases each). Per the germline V gene, CDR1 is SGDLS and CDR2 is YYNGEE. Trimming stripped 4 bases from V and 4 bases from J, with 11 bases between. The CDR3 runs to 13 residues. CDR3 sequence reads: CASSTGTRETQYF. DNA for the CDR3: TGTGCCAGCAGCACCGGGACCCGAGAGACCCAGTACTTC.

The chain couples TRBV18 to TRBJ1-6, with D possibly matching TRBD1 (5 bases). The germline V gene encodes CDR1 KGHSH and CDR2 LQKENI. Trimming stripped 3 bases from V and 8 bases from J, with 11 bases between. The CDR3 is 14 amino acids. The CDR3 DNA is TGTGCCAGCTCACCCCGAGGGGAGGATTCACCCCTCCACTTT. Translating it yields CASSPRGEDSPLHF.

The rearrangement joins TRBV7-9 to TRBJ2-7; D is tentatively TRBD1 or TRBD2 (5 bases each). Germline V CDR1 and CDR2: SEHNR, FQNEAQ (reference sequence). The CDR3 covers 12 residues. Trimming left V 10 bases short and J 9 bases short, with 19 bases between. The DNA of the CDR3 is TGTGCCATATATCCAAGGGGAGAGCGGCAGTACTTC. Translated, it gives CAIYPRGERQYF. Supplemented by reference TRBV7-9 and TRBJ2-7, the full variable domain reads DTGVSQNPRHKITKRGQNVTFRCDPISEHNRLYWYRQTLGQGPEFLTYFQNEAQLEKSRLLSDRFSAERPKGSFSTLEIQRTEQGDSAMYLCAIYPRGERQYFGPGTRLTVT.

This chain links TRBV11-2 with TRBJ2-1, with 8 bases aligning to TRBD2. The CDR3 has 15 residues. V was pared by 4 bases and J by 8 bases, with 10 bases of the junction left unmatched. Germline CDR1 and CDR2: SGHAT and FQNNGV. This CDR3 is CASSSGRGEQHEQFF. In DNA, the CDR3 is TGTGCCAGCAGCTCCGGGAGGGGGGAACAACATGAGCAGTTCTTC.